These 14 T cell receptor beta chains came from one sample sequenced in a study of T cells in Graves' hyperthyroidism and ophthalmopathy. TCR beta CDR3 sequences were amplified from RNA transcripts. When the TCR CDR3 underwent first-round RT-PCR, the HTBI primer set was used. TCRdb reprocessed the multiplex PCR reads via MiXCR and lists one record per CDR3 protein. Found here are around 450,000 distinct CDR3 sequences, roughly 13% of them singletons; the top ten hold 5% to 6%. The sample consisted of blood. These receptors all come from a woman aged 18-30 years with Graves' hyperthyroidism.

The J gene is TRBJ1-4, the V gene TRBV12-3 or TRBV12-4; a possible D gene is TRBD1 (6 bases). The V and J ends lost 5 bases and 7 bases respectively, with 14 bases between them. This CDR3 is built from 14 residues. DNA of the CDR3: TGTGCCAGCAGTCTACAGGGTCGTTTTGAAAAACTGTTTTTT. Its translation is CASSLQGRFEKLFF.

The chain combines TRBV14 with TRBJ2-1; the match to TRBD2 covers 10 bases. The CDR3 is 17 residues long. V trimming: 1 base; J trimming: 5 bases; junction bases outside the gene matches: 8. The germline gives CDR1 SGHDN, CDR2 FVKESK. In DNA, the CDR3 is TGTGCCAGCAGCCAAGGTTTTCGGCTAGCGGGAGACAATGAGCAGTTCTTC. It translates to CASSQGFRLAGDNEQFF.

The V gene is TRBV11-2, the J gene TRBJ1-6; D remains unclear. V lost 0 bases and J 7 bases, leaving 10 bases between the germline ends. CDR1 is SGHAT, CDR2 FQNNGV, per germline. This CDR3 spans 15 amino acids. The CDR3: CASSLEPGLNSPLHF. The CDR3 bases are TGTGCCAGCAGCTTAGAGCCCGGACTCAATTCACCCCTCCACTTT.

In its sample, this clonotype was seen many times. The V and J genes are TRBV6-1 and TRBJ1-5; D unresolved. The CDR3 totals 12 residues. The V end was cut by 2 bases, the J end by 4 bases, with 3 bases between. CDR1 is MNHNS and CDR2 is SASEGT in the germline V gene. CDR3 coding DNA: TGTGCCAGCAGTGAACCGAATCAGCCCCAGCATTTT. Translated: CASSEPNQPQHF.

Of note for this clonotype: A single base separates this from a much larger clone, so it may be a read error. The rearrangement joins TRBV5-6 to TRBJ1-2, with D possibly TRBD1 on 5 matching bases. Germline V lookup: CDR1 SGHDT, CDR2 YYEEEE. The V gene lost 4 bases and the J gene lost 1 base, with 11 bases spanning the gap. This CDR3 is 14 amino acids long. CDR3 protein: CASSRDRINYGYTF. CDR3 nucleotide sequence: TGTGCCAGCAGCCGGGACCGAATTAACTATGGCTACACCTTC. The full variable domain, rest sourced from reference TRBV5-6 and TRBJ1-2, is DAGVTQSPTHLIKTRGQQVTLRCSPKSGHDTVSWYQQALGQGPQFIFQYYEEEERQRGNFPDRFSGHQFPNYSSELNVNALLLGDSALYLCASSRDRINYGYTFGSGTRLTVV.

The gene calls are TRBV9 and TRBJ2-2; the D is unclear. CDR3 length: 15 amino acids. Trimming took 1 base from V and 4 from J, leaving 11 bases between them. Germline V gene sequence: CDR1 SGDLS, CDR2 YYNGEE. DNA of the CDR3: TGTGCCAGCAGCGTAATTGGTCAGCTCACCGGGGAGCTGTTTTTT. Protein sequence: CASSVIGQLTGELFF. The full variable domain, its missing parts supplied by reference TRBV9 and TRBJ2-2, is DSGVTQTPKHLITATGQRVTLRCSPRSGDLSVYWYQQSLDQGLQFLIQYYNGEERAKGNILERFSAQQFPDLHSELNLSSLELGDSALYFCASSVIGQLTGELFFGEGSRLTVL.

This clonotype came up many times. The rearrangement uses TRBV6-4 and TRBJ2-2; D ambiguous. There are 14 residues in the CDR3. Between the trimmed V and J ends, which lost 3 bases and 3 bases, there was a span of 8 bases. Germline V gene data show CDR1 as MRHNA and CDR2 as SNTAGT. This CDR3 reads CASSEFQDTGELFF. CDR3 in DNA: TGTGCCAGCAGTGAGTTCCAAGACACCGGGGAGCTGTTTTTT.

V is TRBV13 and J is TRBJ2-7, with 15 nucleotides matching TRBD2. Germline V gene lookup returns CDR1 PRHDT and CDR2 FYEKMQ (reference sequence). This CDR3 contains 18 residues. V gave up 1 base and J gave up 2 bases; unmatched junction bases: 6. In DNA form, the CDR3 reads TGTGCCAGCAGCTTAGTGGGACTAGCGGGAGGCGGCCCCTACGAGCAGTACTTC. It codes for CASSLVGLAGGGPYEQYF. The full variable domain, with the rest looked up from reference TRBV13 and TRBJ2-7, is AAGVIQSPRHLIKEKRETATLKCYPIPRHDTVYWYQQGPGQDPQFLISFYEKMQSDKGSIPDRFSAQQFSDYHSELNMSSLELGDSALYFCASSLVGLAGGGPYEQYFGPGTRLTVT.

This clonotype showed up many times. The chain uses TRBV7-2 and TRBJ1-5; no reliable D call. V dropped 1 base and J dropped 9 bases, with 7 bases sitting between them. The CDR3 runs to 12 residues. Germline loops: CDR1 SGHTA, CDR2 FQGNSA. CDR3 amino acids: CASSLERGPQHF. CDR3 nucleotide sequence: TGTGCCAGCAGCTTAGAGCGCGGGCCCCAGCATTTT. The entire variable domain, with the rest obtained from reference TRBV7-2 and TRBJ1-5, is as follows: GAGVSQSPSNKVTEKGKDVELRCDPISGHTALYWYRQSLGQGLEFLIYFQGNSAPDKSGLPSDRFSAERTGGSVSTLTIQRTQQEDSAVYLCASSLERGPQHFGDGTRLSIL.

This clonotype was found many times. The CDR3 DNA sequence: TGTGCCTGGAGGCCCCCGGCGAACACTGAAGCTTTCTTT. It codes for CAWRPPANTEAFF. The rearrangement joins TRBV30 to TRBJ1-1; no firm D call. The CDR3 is 13 residues long. CDR1 GTSNPN and CDR2 SVGIG come from the germline V gene (reference sequence). The V and J ends lost 3 bases and 1 base respectively, with 9 bases between them.

This clonotype was found many times. The chain carries TRBV7-2 and TRBJ2-2; 12 positions match TRBD2. The CDR3 is made up of 16 amino acids. V lost 1 base, J lost 7 bases, and 4 bases stayed unmatched. The germline gives CDR1 SGHTA, CDR2 FQGNSA. The DNA of the CDR3 is TGTGCCAGCAGCTTAGGCCTAGCGGGAGGGCTCGGGGAGCTGTTTTTT. This translates into CASSLGLAGGLGELFF.

The V call is TRBV6-1, the J call TRBJ1-6; D unclear. Germline-derived CDR1 and CDR2 are MNHNS and SASEGT. V gave up 6 bases and J gave up 0 bases, with 12 bases separating them. The CDR3 contains 16 residues. The CDR3 is CASRPDWSSYNSPLHF. CDR3 DNA sequence: TGTGCCAGCAGACCCGACTGGAGCTCCTATAATTCACCCCTCCACTTT.

This chain links TRBV13 with TRBJ2-2, with 7 bases aligning to TRBD1. Per the germline V gene, CDR1 is PRHDT and CDR2 is FYEKMQ (reference sequence). This CDR3 is built from 17 residues. Trimming at V came to 2 bases and at J to 3 bases, leaving 9 bases not matched to a gene. The CDR3 sequence is CASSLPRQGTDTGELFF. For the CDR3, the DNA is TGTGCCAGCAGCTTACCGAGACAGGGTACGGACACCGGGGAGCTGTTTTTT.

This clonotype was seen many times. V usage is TRBV12-3 or TRBV12-4 and J usage is TRBJ2-3, with D possibly being TRBD2 (5 bases). V was cut by 5 bases and J by 6 bases, with 15 bases left in between. The CDR3 spans 14 residues. The CDR3 DNA reads as TGTGCCAGCAGTCGGACTCAACTCCGGGATACGCAGTATTTT. This gives the protein CASSRTQLRDTQYF.